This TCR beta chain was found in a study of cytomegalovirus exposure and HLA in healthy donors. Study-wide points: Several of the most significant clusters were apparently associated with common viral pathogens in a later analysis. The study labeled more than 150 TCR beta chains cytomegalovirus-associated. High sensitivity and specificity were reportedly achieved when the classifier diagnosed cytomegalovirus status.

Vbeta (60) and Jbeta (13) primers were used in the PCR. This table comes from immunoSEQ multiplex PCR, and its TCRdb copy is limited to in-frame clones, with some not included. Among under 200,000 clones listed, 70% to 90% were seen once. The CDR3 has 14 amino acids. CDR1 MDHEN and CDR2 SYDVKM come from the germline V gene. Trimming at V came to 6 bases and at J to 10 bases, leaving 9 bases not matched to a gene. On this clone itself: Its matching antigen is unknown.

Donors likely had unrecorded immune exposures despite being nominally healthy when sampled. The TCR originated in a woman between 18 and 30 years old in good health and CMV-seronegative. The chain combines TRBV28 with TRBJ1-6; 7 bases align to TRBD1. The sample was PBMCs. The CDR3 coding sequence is TGTGCCAGCAGCACCGGGACAGTAGGATCACCCCTCCACTTT. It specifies CASSTGTVGSPLHF.